This T cell receptor (beta chain) derives from a study of shared clonotypes between healthy human individuals. Across the whole study: A donor's plate count was three for CD4 naive and three for CD4 memory; CD8 naive had two and CD8 memory one.

Donors comprised only Caucasian adults living in Nashville, Tennessee. An even split of each subset's genomic DNA across several immunoSEQ plates was performed. Here immunoSEQ multiplex PCR was the method, and the copy in TCRdb shows in-frame clones only, minus some. The sample records roughly 2.5 million clones, over 85% being singletons. Trimming shortened V by 0 bases and J by 2 bases, and 10 bases separated the two germline ends. CDR1 GTSNPN and CDR2 SVGIG come from the germline V gene (reference sequence). The CDR3 totals 14 residues. The sequencing input was naive CD4+ T cells sorted from blood. This sample's subset: CD45RA+ positively selected. The V gene is TRBV30, the J gene TRBJ1-2; D uncertain. The sequence was obtained from a man between 18 and 35 years old in good health. DNA of the CDR3: TGTGCCTGGAGTGTACTCTACGACAACTATGGCTACACCTTC. This codes for CAWSVLYDNYGYTF. Using reference TRBV30 and TRBJ1-2 for the parts outside the CDR3, the full variable domain is SQTIHQWPATLVQPVGSPLSLECTVEGTSNPNLYWYRQAAGRGLQLLFYSVGIGQISSEVPQNLSASRPQDRQFILSSKKLLLSDSGFYLCAWSVLYDNYGYTFGSGTRLTVV.